The source of this T cell receptor (beta chain) is a study of T cell repertoires in cytomegalovirus infection. Study-level information: Indicated by public TCR beta signatures were CMV infection and matching HLA type.

TCRdb processed the reads anew with MiXCR; each CDR3 protein has one entry. The data show hundreds of thousands of distinct CDR3 sequences, with roughly 33% seen just once and 15% to 20% held by the top ten. This clonotype has only a few counts. The target antigen is unknown. CDR1 is SGHTA and CDR2 is FQGNSA in the germline V gene. Trimming removed 2 bases from V and 3 bases from J, with 14 bases in between. The CDR3 runs to 16 residues. The V call is TRBV7-2, the J call TRBJ1-3, with D tentatively TRBD1 (5 bases). Source: cultured PBMCs, taken from culture after CMV antigen stimulation. This clonotype originated in a human donor in good health (CMV status not recorded). Some clones in this sample may be carry-over from other donors' samples. Here the CDR3 reads CASSLTGLVFGNTIYF. DNA for the CDR3: TGTGCCAGCAGCTTAACAGGACTGGTCTTTGGAAACACCATATATTTT.